This record covers a single TCR beta chain. Its matching antigen is unknown. PCR was performed using 60 Vbeta and 13 Jbeta primers. Sequencing was performed with immunoSEQ multiplex PCR; in TCRdb, only in-frame clones are kept and a portion is missing. Of around 150,000 clones in the sample, roughly 87% were seen once. The sample is drawn from a study of cytomegalovirus exposure and HLA in healthy donors. Whole-study results and caveats: In a later analysis, TCR beta V- and J-gene trimming showed a link to a missense DCLRE1C variant. The study put roughly 160 TCR beta chains on its list as cytomegalovirus-associated. A later look showed TCR association rates differing by HLA locus, highest for DRB1 and lowest for HLA-C. Most CMV-associated TCR beta chains were later found to appear HLA-restricted.

The CDR3 has 15 residues. Germline assignment: CDR1 MNHNS and CDR2 SASEGT. Trimming left V 0 bases short and J 4 bases short, with 11 bases between. This rearrangement joins TRBV6-1 to TRBJ2-3; possible D gene TRBD2, 5 bases. The sequence was obtained from a woman aged 40 to 50 in good health and CMV-seronegative. The sample was PBMCs. The CDR3: CASSEAVPGADTQYF. Written as DNA, the CDR3 is TGTGCCAGCAGTGAAGCAGTCCCCGGGGCAGATACGCAGTATTTT.